The sequence of this T cell receptor (beta chain) was determined in a study of cytomegalovirus exposure and HLA in healthy donors. The study ran its PCR with 60 Vbeta and 13 Jbeta primers. Profiled with immunoSEQ multiplex PCR; TCRdb holds only in-frame clones, not every one. Among some 140,000 clones, over 65% were seen once, and the ten largest hold 4% to 4.5%. The CDR3 loop spans 17 amino acids. V shed 5 bases and J 2 bases; nucleotides not matched to a gene: 12. Germline V gene sequence: CDR1 MDHEN, CDR2 SYDVKM. Sequencing input: PBMCs. V usage is TRBV28 and J usage is TRBJ1-3; TRBD1 aligns across 7 bases. The receptor comes from a woman between 40 and 55 years old in good health and CMV-seronegative. The CDR3: CASSPQTGMSAGNTIYF. Written as DNA, the CDR3 is TGTGCCAGCAGTCCACAGACAGGGATGAGCGCTGGAAACACCATATATTTT.